This T cell receptor (beta chain) was found in a study of response to subunit inactivated influenza vaccine. This clonotype was counted a few times. What it binds is unknown. The study, taken as a whole, reports: The authors proposed limited new T cell recruitment per seasonal influenza vaccination.

TCRdb processed the RT-PCR reads anew with MiXCR; each CDR3 protein has one entry. The profile shows around 790,000 distinct CDR3 sequences, 21% of them singletons. The trim removed 6 bases at V and 0 bases at J, leaving 9 bases unmatched. Germline loops: CDR1 DFQATT, CDR2 SNEGSKA (reference sequence). CDR3 length equals 15 residues. The input for sequencing was PBMCs from blood, taken more than 4 days after vaccination. The clonotype was recovered from a man aged 45-60 years who received an inactivated influenza vaccine. The chain joins TRBV20-1 to TRBJ2-3; 7 bases line up with TRBD2. CDR3 nucleotides: TGCAGTGCAGAGCCCAGCGGGAAAAGCACAGATACGCAGTATTTT. Amino acid sequence: CSAEPSGKSTDTQYF.